What follows are 6 T cell receptor beta chains derived from one specimen sequenced in a study of blood T cell repertoires in COVID-19. Assay used: immunoSEQ multiplex PCR; TCRdb lists only in-frame clones, some missing. The sample consists of about 68,000 clones, over 75% of them appearing once. Sequences were obtained from peripheral blood. These receptors were collected from a man aged 50 to 59 with acute or convalescent COVID-19.

This clone was seen more than once but under ten times. V is TRBV3-1 (or the pseudogene TRBV3-2) and J is TRBJ2-3; 8 nucleotides match TRBD2. The V and J ends lost 0 bases and 4 bases, in that order; junction bases with no gene match: 9. CDR1 LGHDT and CDR2 YNNKEL come from the germline V gene (reference sequence). The CDR3 extends over 17 amino acids. The DNA for the CDR3 is TGTGCCAGCAGCCAAGATCTTCCGGGAGGGCCAGCAGATACGCAGTATTTT. Amino acids: CASSQDLPGGPADTQYF.

V usage is TRBV24-1 and J usage is TRBJ1-2; 7 nucleotides agree with TRBD1. Germline CDR1 is KGHDR and CDR2 is SFDVKD. CDR3 length equals 13 residues. J gave up 5 bases and V 2 bases, and 1 base lay outside the gene matches. Here the CDR3 reads CATSDWTGYGYTF. CDR3 DNA sequence: TGTGCCACCAGTGATTGGACAGGTTATGGCTACACCTTC.

The CDR3 region is CASKSSWEEQYF. CDR3 coding DNA: TGCGCCAGCAAGTCTAGCTGGGAAGAGCAGTACTTC. This sequence joins TRBV10-2 and TRBJ2-7; weak D call: TRBD2 (5 bases). The CDR3 runs to 12 residues. V lost 7 bases and J 7 bases, leaving 14 bases between the germline ends. Per the germline V gene, CDR1 is WSHSY and CDR2 is SAAADI.

J is TRBJ2-1 and V is TRBV5-1, with D perhaps matching TRBD2 (6 bases). The V and J ends lost 0 bases and 0 bases respectively, with 10 bases between them. The CDR3 covers 16 residues. CDR1 SGHRS and CDR2 YFSETQ come from the germline V gene. The CDR3 DNA reads TGCGCCAGCAGCTTGGCCGGGGGTTACTCCTACAATGAGCAGTTCTTC. Residues: CASSLAGGYSYNEQFF.

V usage is TRBV18 and J usage is TRBJ1-2, with D possibly matching TRBD1 (6 bases). This CDR3 has 15 residues. Between the trimmed V and J ends, which lost 2 bases and 5 bases, there was a span of 15 bases. CDR1 is KGHSH, CDR2 LQKENI, per germline. The CDR3 region has the DNA TGTGCCAGCTCACCAAGGACAGCCTCGGATTATGGCTACACCTTC. As protein: CASSPRTASDYGYTF.

This sequence joins TRBV6-5 and TRBJ2-2; 9 nucleotides align to TRBD1. V lost 6 bases, J lost 9 bases, and 8 bases stayed unmatched. There are 14 residues in the CDR3. Germline CDR1 reads MNHEY; CDR2 reads SVGAGI. The CDR3 DNA sequence: TGTGCCAGCAGACGCCATGGACAGGGGCGGGAGCTGTTTTTT. It codes for CASRRHGQGRELFF.